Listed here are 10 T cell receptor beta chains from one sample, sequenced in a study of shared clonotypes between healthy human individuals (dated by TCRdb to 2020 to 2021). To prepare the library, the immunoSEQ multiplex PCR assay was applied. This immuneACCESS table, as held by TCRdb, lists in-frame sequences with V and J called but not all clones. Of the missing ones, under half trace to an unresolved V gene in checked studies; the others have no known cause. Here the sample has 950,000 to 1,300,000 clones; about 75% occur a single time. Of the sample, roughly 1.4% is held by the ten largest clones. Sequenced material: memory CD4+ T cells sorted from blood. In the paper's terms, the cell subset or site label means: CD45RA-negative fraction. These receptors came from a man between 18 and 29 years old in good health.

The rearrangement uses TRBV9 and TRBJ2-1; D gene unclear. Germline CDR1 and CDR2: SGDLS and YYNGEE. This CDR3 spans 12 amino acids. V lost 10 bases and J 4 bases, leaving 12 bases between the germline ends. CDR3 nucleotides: TGTGCCGGAAAACTCGGGTACAATGAGCAGTTCTTC. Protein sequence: CAGKLGYNEQFF.

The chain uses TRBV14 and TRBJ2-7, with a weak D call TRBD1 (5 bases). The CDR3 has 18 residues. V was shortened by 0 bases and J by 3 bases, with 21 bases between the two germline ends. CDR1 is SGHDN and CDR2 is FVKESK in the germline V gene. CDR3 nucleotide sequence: TGTGCCAGCAGCCAAGATCCCATGGGGCGTAGAACAGGCTACGAGCAGTACTTC. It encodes CASSQDPMGRRTGYEQYF.

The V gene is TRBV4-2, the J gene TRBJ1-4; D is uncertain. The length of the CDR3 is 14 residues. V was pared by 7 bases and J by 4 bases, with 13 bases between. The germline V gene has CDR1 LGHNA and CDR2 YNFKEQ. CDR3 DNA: TGTGCCAGCACCGACGACGGACTTAATGAAAAACTGTTTTTT. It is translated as CASTDDGLNEKLFF.

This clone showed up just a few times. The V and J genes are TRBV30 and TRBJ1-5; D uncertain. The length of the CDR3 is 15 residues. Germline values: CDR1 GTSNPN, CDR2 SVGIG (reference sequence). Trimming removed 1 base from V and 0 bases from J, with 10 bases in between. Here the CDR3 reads CAWSDRYYSNQPQHF. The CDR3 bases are TGTGCCTGGAGTGACAGATACTATAGCAATCAGCCCCAGCATTTT.

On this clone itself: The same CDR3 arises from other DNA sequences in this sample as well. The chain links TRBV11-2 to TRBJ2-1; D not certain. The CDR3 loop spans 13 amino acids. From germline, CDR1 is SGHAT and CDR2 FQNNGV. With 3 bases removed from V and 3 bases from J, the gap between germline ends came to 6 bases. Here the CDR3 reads CASSLGRYNEQFF. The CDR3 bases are TGTGCCAGCAGCTTGGGCCGCTACAATGAGCAGTTCTTC. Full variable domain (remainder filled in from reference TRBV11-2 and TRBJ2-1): EAGVAQSPRYKIIEKRQSVAFWCNPISGHATLYWYQQILGQGPKLLIQFQNNGVVDDSQLPKDRFSAERLKGVDSTLKIQPAKLEDSAVYLCASSLGRYNEQFFGPGTRLTVL.

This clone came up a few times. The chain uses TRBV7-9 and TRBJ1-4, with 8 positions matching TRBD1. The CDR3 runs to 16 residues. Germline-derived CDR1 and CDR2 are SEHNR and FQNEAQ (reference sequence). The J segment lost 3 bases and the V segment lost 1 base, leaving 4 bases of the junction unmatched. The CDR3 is CASSLGDRGANEKLFF. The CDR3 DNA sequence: TGTGCCAGCAGCTTAGGAGACAGGGGTGCTAATGAAAAACTGTTTTTT.

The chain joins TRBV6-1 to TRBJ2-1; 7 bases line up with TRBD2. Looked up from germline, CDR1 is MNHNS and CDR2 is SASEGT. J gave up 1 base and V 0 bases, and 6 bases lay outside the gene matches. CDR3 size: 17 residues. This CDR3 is CASSEAWGGASYNEQFF. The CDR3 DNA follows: TGTGCCAGCAGTGAAGCCTGGGGGGGAGCGTCCTACAATGAGCAGTTCTTC.

CDR3 nucleotide sequence: TGTGCCAGCAGTTTCTCGCTACATCCGGGACTAGCGAACACCGGGGAGCTGTTTTTT. This translates into CASSFSLHPGLANTGELFF. The rearrangement links TRBV27 to TRBJ2-2, with 8 bases identical to TRBD2. The CDR3 totals 19 residues. Losses at the gene ends were 3 bases for V and 0 bases for J; bases not matched to a gene: 12. Germline loops: CDR1 MNHEY, CDR2 SMNVEV (reference sequence).

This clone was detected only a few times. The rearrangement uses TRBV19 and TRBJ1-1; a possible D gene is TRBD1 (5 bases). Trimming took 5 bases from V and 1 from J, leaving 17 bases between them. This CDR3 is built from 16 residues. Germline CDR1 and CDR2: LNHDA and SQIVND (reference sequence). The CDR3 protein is CASSPSQWQGNTEAFF. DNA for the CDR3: TGTGCCAGTAGTCCCTCTCAATGGCAGGGGAACACTGAAGCTTTCTTT.

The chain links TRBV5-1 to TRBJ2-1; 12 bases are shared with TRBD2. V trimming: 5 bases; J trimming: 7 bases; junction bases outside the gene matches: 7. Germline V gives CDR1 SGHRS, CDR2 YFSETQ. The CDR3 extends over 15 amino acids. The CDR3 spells CASRQLAGGLNEQFF. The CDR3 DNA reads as TGCGCCAGCAGGCAACTAGCGGGAGGATTGAATGAGCAGTTCTTC.